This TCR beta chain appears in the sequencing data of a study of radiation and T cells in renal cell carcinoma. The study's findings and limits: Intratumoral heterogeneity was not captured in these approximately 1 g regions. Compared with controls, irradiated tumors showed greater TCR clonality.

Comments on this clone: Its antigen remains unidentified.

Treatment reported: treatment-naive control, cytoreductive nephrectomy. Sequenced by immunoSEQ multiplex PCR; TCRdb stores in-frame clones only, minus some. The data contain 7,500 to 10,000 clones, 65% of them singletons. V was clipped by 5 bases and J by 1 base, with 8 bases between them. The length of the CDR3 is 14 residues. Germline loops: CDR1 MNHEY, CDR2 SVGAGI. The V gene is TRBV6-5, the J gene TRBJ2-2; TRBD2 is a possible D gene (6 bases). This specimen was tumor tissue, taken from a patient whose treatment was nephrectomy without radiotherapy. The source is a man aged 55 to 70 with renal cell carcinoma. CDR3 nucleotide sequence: TGTGCCAGCAGTGCGGGACTGAACACCGGGGAGCTGTTTTTT. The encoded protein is CASSAGLNTGELFF.